This T cell receptor (beta chain) was obtained from a study of cytomegalovirus exposure and HLA in healthy donors. CDR3 length equals 17 residues. The germline V gene has CDR1 SGHTA and CDR2 FQGNSA. V lost 1 base and J 7 bases, leaving 20 bases between the germline ends. It was with 60 Vbeta and 13 Jbeta primers that the PCR ran. This table comes from immunoSEQ multiplex PCR, and its TCRdb copy is limited to in-frame clones, with some not included. The sample includes about 170,000 clones, approximately 59% of them seen just once. This sequence originates from a man between 35 and 55 years old in good health and CMV-seronegative. J is TRBJ1-5 and V is TRBV7-2; TRBD1 is a possible D gene (5 bases). The sample consisted of PBMCs. Here the CDR3 DNA reads TGTGCCAGCAGCTTAGAAGTCGGATCGCGAAAGGGGCAGCCCCAGCATTTT. This gives the protein CASSLEVGSRKGQPQHF.